This T cell receptor (beta chain) stems from a study of PD-1 blockade in classical Hodgkin lymphoma. Specified time point: cycle 4 day 1 (C4D1), after more than 5 weeks of nivolumab. There was relapse after autologous stem cell transplantation in every patient, and there was variation in brentuximab vedotin exposure. Assay used: immunoSEQ multiplex PCR; TCRdb lists only in-frame clones, some missing. The profile shows about 50,000 clones, 90% of them singletons. The CDR3 is 13 residues long. Germline values: CDR1 SGHAT, CDR2 FQNNGV. Deletions cut 1 base from V and 2 bases from J, with 6 bases between.

The source material was peripheral blood mononuclear cells (PBMCs), sampled before the fourth cycle of nivolumab. The chain is built from TRBV11-2 and TRBJ2-7; D call uncertain. This TCR was recovered from a human donor with classical Hodgkin lymphoma. The CDR3 loop is CASSLAGPYEQYF. Here the CDR3 DNA reads TGTGCCAGCAGCTTAGCGGGCCCCTACGAGCAGTACTTC. Full variable domain (rest looked up from reference TRBV11-2 and TRBJ2-7): EAGVAQSPRYKIIEKRQSVAFWCNPISGHATLYWYQQILGQGPKLLIQFQNNGVVDDSQLPKDRFSAERLKGVDSTLKIQPAKLEDSAVYLCASSLAGPYEQYFGPGTRLTVT.